These 17 T cell receptor beta chains were sequenced from one sample in a study of OX40 agonist ivuxolimab in advanced cancers. The library was generated by the immunoSEQ multiplex PCR assay. Sourced from immuneACCESS, this table was stored by TCRdb with only in-frame sequences that have V and J called. A share of the clones is absent; for the studies checked, an unresolved V gene accounts for under half, and the remainder has no known explanation. In this sample the table shows 50,000 to 60,000 clones, about 90% of which occur a single time. The ten largest clones take up 3.8% of the sample. Sequenced material: CD4+ or CD8+ T cells sorted from blood, taken in a trial of the OX40 agonist ivuxolimab. All receptors come from an adult with an advanced solid tumor such as melanoma, head and neck, liver or kidney cancer.

CDR3 bases: TGTGCCAGCAGCCAGGCCTCGGACGTCTGGATGAGGGGGGAGCAGTACTTC. Its protein is CASSQASDVWMRGEQYF. The chain links TRBV4-2 to TRBJ2-7; a possible D gene is TRBD1 (6 bases). Germline-derived CDR1 and CDR2 are LGHNA and YNFKEQ. Trimming pared 3 bases from V and 7 bases from J, leaving 25 bases between. The CDR3 runs 17 residues.

Here the CDR3 reads CASSKGQGAGEQYF. The CDR3 bases are TGTGCCAGTAGCAAGGGACAGGGTGCGGGGGAGCAGTACTTC. V usage is TRBV19 and J usage is TRBJ2-7; 9 nucleotides match TRBD1. The CDR3 covers 14 residues. With V trimmed by 6 bases and J by 7 bases, 10 bases remained unmatched. Germline assignment: CDR1 LNHDA and CDR2 SQIVND (reference sequence).

This chain links TRBV4-1 with TRBJ2-5; 13 nucleotides align to TRBD2. The CDR3 loop spans 15 amino acids. Germline values: CDR1 MGHRA, CDR2 YSYEKL. The J segment lost 5 bases and the V segment lost 0 bases, leaving 0 bases of the junction unmatched. CDR3 DNA sequence: TGCGCCAGCAGCCAAGAGACTAGCGGGAGGGAGACCCAGTACTTC. It codes for CASSQETSGRETQYF.

V and J are TRBV29-1 and TRBJ2-1; 10 nucleotides match TRBD1. V gave up 7 bases and J gave up 5 bases; unmatched junction bases: 5. Germline V gene sequence: CDR1 SQVTM, CDR2 ANQGSEA. The CDR3 is made up of 13 amino acids. DNA of the CDR3: TGCAGCGAGCCGGGACAGGGGAACAATGAGCAGTTCTTC. Amino acids: CSEPGQGNNEQFF.

The V call is TRBV7-6, the J call TRBJ2-5; maybe TRBD2 (5 bases). The J call may be wrong; the DNA end is better matched by TRBJ2-7. The CDR3 runs 14 residues. The germline gives CDR1 SGHVS, CDR2 FNYEAQ. The CDR3 nucleotides are TGTGCCAGCAGCTTAGACGGGGTAATCGACGAGCAGTACTTC. Translation gives CASSLDGVIDEQYF.

The CDR3 DNA is TGCAGCGTTGAATTGGAACTAGCGGGGTCCTACGAGCAGTACTTC. Protein sequence: CSVELELAGSYEQYF. V is TRBV29-1 and J is TRBJ2-7, with 10 bases identical to TRBD2. Germline V gene data show CDR1 as SQVTM and CDR2 as ANQGSEA. The CDR3 is 15 amino acids. V was clipped by 2 bases and J by 1 base; unmatched bases: 5.

The chain joins TRBV9 to TRBJ1-3; D is possibly TRBD1 (5 bases). This CDR3 is 15 amino acids long. V lost 0 bases and J 0 bases, leaving 7 bases between the germline ends. CDR1 SGDLS and CDR2 YYNGEE come from the germline V gene. The CDR3 bases are TGTGCCAGCAGCGTAGAGGACAACTCTGGAAACACCATATATTTT. Translating gives CASSVEDNSGNTIYF.

The chain recombines TRBV6-5 with TRBJ2-1; D possibly corresponds to TRBD1 (6 bases). CDR1 is MNHEY and CDR2 is SVGAGI in the germline V gene. Deletions cut 5 bases from V and 3 bases from J, with 14 bases between. This CDR3 has 15 amino acids. In DNA form, the CDR3 reads TGTGCCAGCAGTAAACAGGGACCATACTACAATGAGCAGTTCTTC. Its translation: CASSKQGPYYNEQFF.

The J gene is TRBJ2-1, the V gene TRBV7-9, with 8 bases aligning to TRBD1. The V gene's germline CDR1 is SEHNR and CDR2 FQNEAQ (reference sequence). The junction had 6 bases not matched to a gene; V was cut back by 4 bases and J by 4 bases. The CDR3 is 15 amino acids. DNA for the CDR3: TGTGCCAGCAGCTCAGACAGGGGCGAATACAATGAGCAGTTCTTC. This encodes CASSSDRGEYNEQFF.

The chain is built from TRBV4-3 and TRBJ2-7; 10 bases agree with TRBD2. This CDR3 region has 16 residues. Germline values: CDR1 LGHNA, CDR2 YSLEER. V dropped 3 bases and J dropped 3; count of bases not matched to a gene: 8. CDR3 DNA: TGCGCCAGCAGCCAGTCCCTAGCGGGAGTTCTCTACGAGCAGTACTTC. As protein: CASSQSLAGVLYEQYF.

The genes are TRBV4-2 and TRBJ2-7; 8 nucleotides match TRBD2. V was pared by 4 bases and J by 6 bases, with 8 bases of the junction left unmatched. The CDR3 is made up of 14 amino acids. Germline loops: CDR1 LGHNA, CDR2 YNFKEQ. DNA for the CDR3: TGTGCCAGCAGCCCAGCGGGAGAGGTAGGCGAGCAGTACTTC. Translated: CASSPAGEVGEQYF.

The chain has TRBV5-4 and TRBJ2-7, with 10 bases fitting TRBD2. Germline trimming cut 4 bases from V and 1 base from J; bases unmatched to any gene: 2. Per germline, CDR1 SGHNT and CDR2 YYREEE (reference sequence). The CDR3 length is 14 residues. The CDR3 region has the DNA TGTGCCAGCAGCCCGGGACTAGCGTCCTACGAGCAGTACTTC. Protein product: CASSPGLASYEQYF.

This chain links TRBV2 with TRBJ2-3, with 8 bases fitting TRBD2. The CDR3 loop spans 16 amino acids. Germline CDR1 is SNHLY and CDR2 is FYNNEI. V gave up 6 bases and J gave up 5 bases; unmatched junction bases: 13. The CDR3 DNA reads TGTGCCAGCAGACCCGGAAAAGGACTAGCAGGAGATACGCAGTATTTT. Residues: CASRPGKGLAGDTQYF.

The chain employs TRBV7-9 and TRBJ2-5; D unresolved. CDR1 and CDR2 from the germline V gene are SEHNR and FQNEAQ (reference sequence). The CDR3 is 13 amino acids. The CDR3 nucleotides read TGTGCTACCCAGGCTAGTTTGCAGGAGACCCAGTACTTC. The encoded protein is CATQASLQETQYF. Based on the CDR3 plus reference TRBV7-9 and TRBJ2-5, the full variable domain is DTGVSQNPRHKITKRGQNVTFRCDPISEHNRLYWYRQTLGQGPEFLTYFQNEAQLEKSRLLSDRFSAERPKGSFSTLEIQRTEQGDSAMYLCATQASLQETQYFGPGTRLLVL.

J is TRBJ1-1 and V is TRBV30, with D hard to call. The V gene's germline CDR1 is GTSNPN and CDR2 SVGIG (reference sequence). Trimming pared 1 base from V and 8 bases from J, leaving 20 bases between. The CDR3 has 15 amino acids. In nucleotides, the CDR3 is TGTGCCTGGAGTGGCGAATCGGGGTTCGGGGTAGAAGCTTTCTTT. This sequence encodes CAWSGESGFGVEAFF.

CDR3 sequence reads: CASSLWTSGTTDTQYF. The CDR3 region has the DNA TGTGCCAGCAGCTTGTGGACTAGCGGGACCACAGATACGCAGTATTTT. The chain is built from TRBV5-8 and TRBJ2-3, with 12 bases matching TRBD2. The CDR3 totals 16 residues. V gave up 1 base and J gave up 2 bases; unmatched junction bases: 2. The germline V gene has CDR1 SGHTS and CDR2 YDEGEE.

The V call is TRBV10-2, the J call TRBJ2-1; 7 nucleotides match TRBD2. The CDR3 sequence is 14 residues long. V shed 0 bases, J shed 8 bases, and the junction held 4 bases outside the gene matches. Germline loops: CDR1 WSHSY, CDR2 SAAADI. CDR3 DNA: TGCGCCAGCAGTGAGTCGGAGGGAGGGCATGAGCAGTTCTTC. It translates to CASSESEGGHEQFF.